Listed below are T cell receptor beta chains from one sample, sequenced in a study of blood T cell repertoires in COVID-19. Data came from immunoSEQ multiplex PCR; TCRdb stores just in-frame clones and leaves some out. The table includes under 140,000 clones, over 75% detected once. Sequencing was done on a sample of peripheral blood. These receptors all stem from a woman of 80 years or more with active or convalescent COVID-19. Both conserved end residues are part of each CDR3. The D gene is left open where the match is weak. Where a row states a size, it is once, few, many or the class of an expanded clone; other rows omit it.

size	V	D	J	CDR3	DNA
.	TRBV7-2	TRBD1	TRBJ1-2	CASSFQTGVGTYGYTF	TGTGCCAGCAGCTTTCAAACAGGGGTTGGGACCTATGGCTACACCTTC
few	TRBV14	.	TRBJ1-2	CASSQMDSYGYTF	TGTGCCAGCAGCCAAATGGACAGCTACGGCTACACCTTC
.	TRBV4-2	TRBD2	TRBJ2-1	CASSQGSGRYYNEQFF	TGTGCCAGCAGCCAGGGGAGCGGGAGGTATTACAATGAGCAGTTCTTC
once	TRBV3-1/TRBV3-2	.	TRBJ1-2	CASSQPTGPNYGYTF	TGTGCCAGCAGCCAACCTACAGGGCCTAACTATGGCTACACCTTC
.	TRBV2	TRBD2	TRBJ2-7	CASSEWGGLAEYEQYF	TGTGCCAGCAGTGAATGGGGAGGACTAGCGGAATACGAGCAGTACTTC
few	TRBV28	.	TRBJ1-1	CASGYRTIEAFF	TGTGCCAGCGGCTACAGGACCATTGAAGCTTTCTTT
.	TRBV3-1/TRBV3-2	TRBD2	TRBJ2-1	CASSGSYNEQFF	TGTGCCAGTAGCGGGAGCTACAATGAGCAGTTCTTC
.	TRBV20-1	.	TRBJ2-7	CSARRTNQQYF	TGCAGTGCTCGAAGGACAAATCAGCAGTACTTC
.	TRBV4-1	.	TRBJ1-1	CASSQLPGEAFF	TGCGCCAGCAGCCAGCTCCCAGGGGAAGCTTTCTTT
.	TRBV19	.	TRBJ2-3	CASSITGDPDTQYF	TGTGCCAGTAGTATAACAGGAGACCCGGATACGCAGTATTTT
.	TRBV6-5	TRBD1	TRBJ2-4	CASSYSQGENIQYF	TGTGCCAGCAGTTACTCCCAGGGGGAAAACATTCAGTACTTC
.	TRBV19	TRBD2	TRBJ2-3	CASKASGRGADTQYF	TGTGCCAGTAAGGCCAGCGGGAGGGGCGCAGATACGCAGTATTTT
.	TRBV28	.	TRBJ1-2	CASSQLKTAGGYTF	TGTGCCAGCAGCCAACTTAAAACGGCGGGGGGCTACACCTTC
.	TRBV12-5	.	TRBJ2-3	CASGPPTSTEADTQYF	TGTGCTAGTGGTCCCCCTACTAGCACAGAGGCAGATACGCAGTATTTT
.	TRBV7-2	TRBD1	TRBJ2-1	CASSLARDRGYLGQFF	TGTGCCAGCAGCTTAGCGAGGGACAGGGGGTATCTAGGGCAGTTCTTC
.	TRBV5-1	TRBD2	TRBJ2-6	CASSLATSAGANVLTF	TGCGCCAGCAGCTTGGCTACTAGCGCTGGGGCCAACGTCCTGACTTTC
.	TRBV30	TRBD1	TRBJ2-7	CAWNGQGGYEQYF	TGTGCCTGGAACGGACAGGGGGGCTACGAGCAGTACTTC
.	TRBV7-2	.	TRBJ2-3	CASSLAYNTDTQYF	TGTGCCAGCAGCTTAGCATACAACACAGATACGCAGTATTTT
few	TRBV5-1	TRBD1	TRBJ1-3	CASSEQGAGNTIYF	TGCGCCAGCAGCGAACAGGGGGCTGGAAACACCATATATTTT
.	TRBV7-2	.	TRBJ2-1	CASSFRGGDPPEQFF	TGTGCCAGCAGCTTTCGTGGCGGAGACCCCCCTGAGCAGTTCTTC
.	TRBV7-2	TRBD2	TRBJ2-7	CASSLVAGDYEQYF	TGTGCCAGCAGCTTAGTAGCGGGAGACTACGAGCAGTACTTC